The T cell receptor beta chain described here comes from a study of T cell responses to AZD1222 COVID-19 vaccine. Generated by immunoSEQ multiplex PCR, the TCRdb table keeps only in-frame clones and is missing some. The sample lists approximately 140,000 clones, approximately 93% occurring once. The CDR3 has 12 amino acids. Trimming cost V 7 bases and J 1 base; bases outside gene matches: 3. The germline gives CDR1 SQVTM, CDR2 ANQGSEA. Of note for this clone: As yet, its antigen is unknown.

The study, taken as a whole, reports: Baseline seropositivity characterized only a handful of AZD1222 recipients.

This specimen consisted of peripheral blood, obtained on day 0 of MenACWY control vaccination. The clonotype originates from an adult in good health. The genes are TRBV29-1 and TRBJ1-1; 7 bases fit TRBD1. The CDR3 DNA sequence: TGCAGCGCAAGGACAGGGAACACTGAAGCTTTCTTT. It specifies CSARTGNTEAFF.